Listed below are T cell receptor beta chains from one sample, sequenced in a study of cytomegalovirus exposure and HLA in healthy donors. Sequencing was performed with immunoSEQ multiplex PCR; in TCRdb, only in-frame clones are kept and a portion is missing. The data show over 85,000 clones, less than 95% seen once. The sequenced sample consisted of PBMCs. These receptors were taken from a woman between 18 and 29 years old in good health and CMV-seronegative. CDR3s include the opening cysteine and the closing phenylalanine or tryptophan. A D gene is named only where the DNA matches it firmly. Not all rows give a size; the values are once, few, many and, for expanded clones, a class.

d_gene: TRBD2
abundance: once
j_gene: TRBJ2-2
v_gene: TRBV5-4
CDR3nt: TGTGCCAGCAGCTTGGCCTTAGCGGGGGGGACCGGGGAGCTGTTTTTT
CDR3aa: CASSLALAGGTGELFF

d_gene: .
abundance: .
j_gene: TRBJ1-5
v_gene: TRBV11-2
CDR3nt: TGTGCCAGCAGCTTGGGCAGCAATCAGCCCCAGCATTTT
CDR3aa: CASSLGSNQPQHF

d_gene: .
abundance: .
j_gene: TRBJ1-2
v_gene: TRBV5-6
CDR3nt: TGTGCCAGCAGCTTGATAGGGACTCTTGATGACTATGGCTACACCTTC
CDR3aa: CASSLIGTLDDYGYTF

d_gene: TRBD2
abundance: .
j_gene: TRBJ2-1
v_gene: TRBV30
CDR3nt: TGTGCCTGGAGTGTAGGACTAGCGGGAGAAAATGAGCAGTTCTTC
CDR3aa: CAWSVGLAGENEQFF

d_gene: TRBD1
abundance: .
j_gene: TRBJ2-2
v_gene: TRBV6-4
CDR3nt: TGTGCCAGCAGTCCGGACAGGGGGGGCACCGGGGAGCTGTTTTTT
CDR3aa: CASSPDRGGTGELFF

d_gene: TRBD1
abundance: once
j_gene: TRBJ1-2
v_gene: TRBV7-3
CDR3nt: TGTGCCAGCAGCCCAGGACAGGGGATCCCGACCTTC
CDR3aa: CASSPGQGIPTF

d_gene: .
abundance: .
j_gene: TRBJ2-7
v_gene: TRBV9
CDR3nt: TGTGCCAGCAGCCGTGGGACAACTACTTACGAGCAGTACTTC
CDR3aa: CASSRGTTTYEQYF

d_gene: TRBD2
abundance: once
j_gene: TRBJ2-3
v_gene: TRBV6-1
CDR3nt: TGTGCCAGCAGTGAACGACCTAGCGGGGTTCTCACAGATACGCAGTATTTT
CDR3aa: CASSERPSGVLTDTQYF

d_gene: TRBD1
abundance: .
j_gene: TRBJ2-5
v_gene: TRBV13
CDR3nt: TGTGCCAGCAGCCTCACGACCGGACAGGGGAGGCAAGAGACCCAGTACTTC
CDR3aa: CASSLTTGQGRQETQYF

d_gene: .
abundance: once
j_gene: TRBJ2-1
v_gene: TRBV29-1
CDR3nt: TGCAGCATTAGCGGACCGTCCTACAATGAGCAGTTCTTC
CDR3aa: CSISGPSYNEQFF

d_gene: .
abundance: .
j_gene: TRBJ2-7
v_gene: TRBV19
CDR3nt: TGTGCCAGTAGGAGATCGGGGTTTGAGCAGTACTTC
CDR3aa: CASRRSGFEQYF

d_gene: .
abundance: .
j_gene: TRBJ2-5
v_gene: TRBV9
CDR3nt: TGTGCCAGCAGCGTTATTGGCGGGGACCAAGAGACCCAGTACTTC
CDR3aa: CASSVIGGDQETQYF

d_gene: TRBD2
abundance: .
j_gene: TRBJ2-5
v_gene: TRBV6-1
CDR3nt: TGTGCCAGCAGAGCCGGGACTAGCGGAGAGACCCAGTACTTC
CDR3aa: CASRAGTSGETQYF

d_gene: TRBD2
abundance: .
j_gene: TRBJ2-1
v_gene: TRBV10-2
CDR3nt: TGCGCCAGCAGTGTATCGAGCGGGAGAACGAATGAGCAGTTCTTC
CDR3aa: CASSVSSGRTNEQFF

d_gene: TRBD1
abundance: once
j_gene: TRBJ2-2
v_gene: TRBV7-2
CDR3nt: TGTGCCAGCAGCCGGTCCGGGACAGAAACCGGGGAGCTGTTTTTT
CDR3aa: CASSRSGTETGELFF

d_gene: TRBD2
abundance: .
j_gene: TRBJ2-5
v_gene: TRBV4-1
CDR3nt: TGCGCCAGCAGCCCACTATCCGGACTAGCGGAAGAGACCCAGTACTTC
CDR3aa: CASSPLSGLAEETQYF

d_gene: .
abundance: once
j_gene: TRBJ1-2
v_gene: TRBV4-1
CDR3nt: TGCGCCAGCAGCCAAGTAACAGGGAGGGGTAACTATGGCTACACCTTC
CDR3aa: CASSQVTGRGNYGYTF

d_gene: TRBD1
abundance: .
j_gene: TRBJ2-5
v_gene: TRBV5-1
CDR3nt: TGCGCCAGCAGCCACTACTTCTCCGGGACAGGGAAAGAGACCCAGTACTTC
CDR3aa: CASSHYFSGTGKETQYF